This T cell receptor beta chain was sequenced during a study of blood T cell repertoires in COVID-19. Study context: The origin of the acute and convalescent COVID-19 samples was the United States, Italy and Spain. Sources were T cells, B-cell-depleted T cells, or PBMCs; the material itself was cDNA or gDNA.

Authors' processing steps: Reference gene primer amplification yielded estimated nucleated cell counts. The table came from immunoSEQ multiplex PCR; TCRdb's copy has only in-frame clones and leaves some out. V, J and clone size reflect that table, while D and trimming were determined from the DNA. The sample lists more than 45,000 clones; 86% were seen once. CDR1 is WSHSY and CDR2 is SAAADI in the germline V gene. The CDR3 is made up of 15 amino acids. Trimming took off 4 bases at V and 9 bases at J, with 19 bases between the two ends. The sequenced sample was peripheral blood. The receptor comes from a man in his 60s with active or convalescent COVID-19. This rearrangement joins TRBV10-2 to TRBJ2-1, with D perhaps TRBD1 (6 bases). The DNA for the CDR3 is TGCGCCAGCAGTGTTGTGGGGGCCCCTAATATTGAGCAGTTCTTC. Translating gives CASSVVGAPNIEQFF.